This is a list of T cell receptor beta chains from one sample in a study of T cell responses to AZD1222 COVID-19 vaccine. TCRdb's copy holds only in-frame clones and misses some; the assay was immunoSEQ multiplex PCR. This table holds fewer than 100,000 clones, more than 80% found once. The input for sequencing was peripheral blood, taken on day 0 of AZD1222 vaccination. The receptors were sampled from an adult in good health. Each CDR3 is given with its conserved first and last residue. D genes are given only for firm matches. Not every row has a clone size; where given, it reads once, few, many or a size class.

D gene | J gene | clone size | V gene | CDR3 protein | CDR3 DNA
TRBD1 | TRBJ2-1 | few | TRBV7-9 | CASSPEAGQGAYEQFF | TGTGCCAGCAGCCCGGAGGCGGGACAGGGGGCATATGAGCAGTTCTTC
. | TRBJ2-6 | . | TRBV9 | CASSVALTGANVLTF | TGTGCCAGCAGCGTAGCCTTAACTGGGGCCAACGTCCTGACTTTC
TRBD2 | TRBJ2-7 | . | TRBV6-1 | CASSEGGERYEQYF | TGTGCCAGCAGTGAGGGGGGGGAAAGATACGAGCAGTACTTC
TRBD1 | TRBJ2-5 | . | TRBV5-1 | CATYRGETQYF | TGCGCCACCTACAGGGGAGAGACCCAGTACTTC
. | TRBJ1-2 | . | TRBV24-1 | CATSETGTTNRLF | TGTGCCACCAGTGAAACCGGGACGACCAACCGACTTTTT
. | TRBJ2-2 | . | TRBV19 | CASSPSANTGELFF | TGTGCCAGTAGCCCCTCGGCCAACACCGGGGAGCTGTTTTTT
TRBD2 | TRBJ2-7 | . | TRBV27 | CASSLGAGGPLYEQYF | TGTGCCAGCAGTTTAGGGGCGGGAGGGCCCCTCTACGAGCAGTACTTC
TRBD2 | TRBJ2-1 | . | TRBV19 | CASSEAGEVWEQFF | TGTGCCAGTAGCGAAGCGGGAGAGGTATGGGAGCAGTTCTTC
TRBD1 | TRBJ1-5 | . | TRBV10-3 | CAISDPRQGGDSNQPQHF | TGTGCCATCAGTGATCCCCGGCAGGGGGGGGATAGCAATCAGCCCCAGCATTTT
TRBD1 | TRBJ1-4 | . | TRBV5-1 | CASSSLQGSNEKLFF | TGCGCCAGCAGCTCACTACAGGGGTCTAATGAAAAACTGTTTTTT
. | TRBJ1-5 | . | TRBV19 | CASSILTGTGTINQPQHF | TGTGCCAGTAGTATACTTACCGGGACTGGCACAATCAATCAGCCCCAGCATTTT
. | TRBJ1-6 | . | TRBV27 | CASSSLFLQGFPPALHF | TGTGCCAGCAGTTCCCTCTTCCTACAGGGTTTTCCCCCAGCCCTCCACTTT
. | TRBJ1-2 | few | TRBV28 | CASSPPGEYGYTF | TGTGCCAGCAGCCCCCCCGGGGAATATGGCTACACCTTC
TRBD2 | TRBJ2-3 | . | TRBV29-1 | CSVEIAGGPRGTDTQYF | TGCAGCGTTGAAATAGCGGGAGGGCCTCGGGGTACAGATACGCAGTATTTT
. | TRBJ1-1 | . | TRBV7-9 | CASSPRSGGAGPNTEAFF | TGTGCCAGCAGCCCAAGGTCCGGCGGGGCAGGACCGAACACTGAAGCTTTCTTT
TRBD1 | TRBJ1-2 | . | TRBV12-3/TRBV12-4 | CASSRQGSYGYTF | TGTGCCAGCAGCCGACAGGGAAGCTATGGCTACACCTTC
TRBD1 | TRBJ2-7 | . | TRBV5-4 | CASSRTTGTGSYEQYF | TGTGCCAGCAGCAGAACCACCGGGACAGGGTCCTACGAGCAGTACTTC
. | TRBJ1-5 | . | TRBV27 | CAVGSNQPQHF | TGTGCCGTGGGAAGCAATCAGCCCCAGCATTTT
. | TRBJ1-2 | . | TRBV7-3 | CASSSGSPGAGYTF | TGTGCCAGCAGCTCCGGATCCCCCGGGGCCGGCTACACCTTC
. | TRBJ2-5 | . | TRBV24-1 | CATGGGETQYF | TGTGCCACGGGGGGCGGGGAGACCCAGTACTTC